This entry is about one T cell receptor (beta chain). Germline V lookup: CDR1 MGHRA, CDR2 YSYEKL. The CDR3 length is 18 residues. V lost 1 base, J lost 5 bases, and 13 bases stayed unmatched. This entry is derived from a study of T cell repertoires in ileal Crohn's disease. Repertoires were generated with immunoSEQ multiplex PCR, while TCRdb's copy carries only in-frame clones and drops some. Among over 11,000 clones listed, 65% to 85% were seen once. This TCR was sampled from an adult with Crohn's disease. The specimen was ileal tissue. The V gene is TRBV4-1, the J gene TRBJ2-3; TRBD2 matches at 9 bases. The CDR3 here is CASSQANLGLAEGDTQYF. The CDR3 DNA reads as TGCGCCAGCAGCCAAGCGAACCTGGGACTAGCTGAGGGAGATACGCAGTATTTT.